This T cell receptor (beta chain) originates from a study of cytomegalovirus exposure and HLA in healthy donors. Findings and caveats of the study: It was found in a later analysis that first-cohort TCR clusters tended to co-occur in the 130 or so validation repertoires.

On this clone: What it binds is not known.

Libraries were prepared by immunoSEQ multiplex PCR; TCRdb keeps only in-frame clonotypes and omits some of them. Found here are roughly 150,000 clones, roughly four fifths of them singletons; the top ten hold less than 35%. The TCR comes from a man aged 25 to 40 in good health and CMV-seropositive. Sequenced sample: PBMCs.

The CDR3: CASSPEVASNTGELFF. The CDR3 nucleotides read TGTGCCAGCTCACCAGAGGTAGCCTCGAACACCGGGGAGCTGTTTTTT. The chain is built from TRBV18 and TRBJ2-2; no reliable D call. Germline CDR1 is KGHSH and CDR2 is LQKENI. This CDR3 comprises 16 residues. Trimming took 2 bases from V and 0 from J, leaving 10 bases between them.